The clone carrying this TCR beta chain showed up just a few times. These data are taken from a study of blood T cell repertoires in COVID-19. Across the study: Some COVID-19 samples were acute and others convalescent; all came from the United States, Italy and Spain. Sample material is recorded as cDNA or gDNA derived from T cells, B-cell-depleted T cells, or PBMCs.

Authors' data handling: By means of reference gene primer amplification, nucleated cell counts were estimated. Data came from immunoSEQ multiplex PCR; TCRdb stores just in-frame clones and leaves some out. The V and J calls and clone size come from that table; D and trimming were worked out from the DNA. The sample includes approximately 100,000 clones, about 81% of them seen just once. The CDR3 is made up of 14 amino acids. The germline V gene encodes CDR1 SNHLY and CDR2 FYNNEI. With 6 bases clipped from V and 2 bases from J, the junction kept 3 bases outside the gene matches. The sample comprised peripheral blood. The gene calls are TRBV2 and TRBJ2-2; 7 nucleotides agree with TRBD1. This TCR was recovered from a woman aged 60-70 years with acute or convalescent COVID-19. CDR3 protein: CASRTGPNTGELFF. The CDR3 coding sequence is TGTGCCAGCAGGACAGGGCCAAACACCGGGGAGCTGTTTTTT.